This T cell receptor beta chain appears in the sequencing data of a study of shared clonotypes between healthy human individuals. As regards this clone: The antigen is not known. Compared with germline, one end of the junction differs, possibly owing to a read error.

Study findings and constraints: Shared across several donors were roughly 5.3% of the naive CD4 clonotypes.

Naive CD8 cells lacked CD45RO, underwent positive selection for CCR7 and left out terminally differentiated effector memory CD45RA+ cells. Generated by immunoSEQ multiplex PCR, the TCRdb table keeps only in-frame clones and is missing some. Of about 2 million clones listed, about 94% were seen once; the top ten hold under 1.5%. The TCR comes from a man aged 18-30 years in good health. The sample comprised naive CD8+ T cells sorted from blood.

CDR3 sequence: CASSQWTSGDYGQYF. The CDR3 DNA reads TGTGCCAGCAGTCAATGGACTAGCGGGGATTACGGGCAGTACTTC. The chain is built from TRBV6-5 and TRBJ2-7; 12 bases map to TRBD2. The V gene's germline CDR1 is MNHEY and CDR2 SVGAGI. This CDR3 contains 15 residues.